This is a list of T cell receptor beta chains from one sample in a study of regulatory dendritic cells for organ transplantation. Sequencing used immunoSEQ multiplex PCR; TCRdb keeps in-frame clones, though not all of them. The profile covers over 8,500 clones, with roughly 70% appearing a single time and 18% taken by the ten largest. The specimen was memory CD8+ T cells from blood. Receptor source: a human donor in good health. Each CDR3 is given with its conserved first and last residue. D genes are given only for firm matches. Not all rows give a size; the values are once, few, many and, for expanded clones, a class.

v_call	clone_size	d_call	j_call	cdr3_aa	cdr3_nt
TRBV11-2	.	TRBD1	TRBJ1-2	CASSLWYRGRGEDGYTF	TGTGCCAGCAGCTTATGGTACAGGGGACGGGGGGAAGATGGCTACACCTTC
TRBV4-2	.	TRBD1	TRBJ1-2	CASRPLVRSDNRGGYTF	TGTGCCAGCAGACCTCTAGTTCGGTCGGATAACAGGGGTGGCTACACCTTC
TRBV11-2	.	.	TRBJ2-6	CASSLGARGPSSGANVLTF	TGTGCCAGCAGCTTAGGGGCCAGGGGTCCGAGCTCTGGGGCCAACGTCCTGACTTTC
TRBV6-1	.	TRBD1	TRBJ2-1	CASHGTGDSDEQFF	TGTGCCAGCCATGGGACAGGGGATTCGGATGAGCAGTTCTTC
TRBV7-2	.	.	TRBJ1-1	CASSFTGLGDTEAFF	TGTGCCAGCAGTTTTACAGGGTTGGGGGACACTGAAGCTTTCTTT
TRBV4-3	once	TRBD2	TRBJ2-3	CASSQGLAEGADTQYF	TGCGCCAGCAGCCAAGGACTAGCGGAGGGGGCAGATACGCAGTATTTT
TRBV7-6	once	TRBD2	TRBJ2-1	CASSLALAGGPKFF	TGTGCCAGCAGCTTAGCTCTAGCGGGAGGGCCAAAGTTCTTC
TRBV7-8	medium-sized	TRBD1	TRBJ1-2	CASSLALTDRGYGYTF	TGTGCCAGCAGCTTAGCGCTTACGGACAGGGGCTATGGCTACACCTTC
TRBV5-1	.	.	TRBJ1-5	CASSGGRDALDYSNQPQHF	TGCGCCAGCAGCGGGGGCCGGGACGCATTAGATTATAGCAATCAGCCCCAGCATTTT
TRBV9	.	.	TRBJ1-1	CASSVDRVGTEAFF	TGTGCCAGCAGCGTAGACAGGGTGGGCACTGAAGCTTTCTTT
TRBV9	.	.	TRBJ2-7	CASSVGSGAYYEQYF	TGTGCCAGCAGCGTAGGAAGTGGAGCTTATTACGAGCAGTACTTC
TRBV10-1	few	.	TRBJ2-7	CASTEDRWKYEQYF	TGCGCCAGCACCGAGGATCGATGGAAATACGAGCAGTACTTC
TRBV6-5	.	.	TRBJ1-1	CASSYSVGMNTEAFF	TGTGCCAGCAGTTACTCGGTTGGGATGAACACTGAAGCTTTCTTT
TRBV6-1	.	TRBD1	TRBJ2-2	CASTIQTGDAGELFF	TGTGCCAGCACTATACAAACAGGGGATGCCGGGGAGCTGTTTTTT
TRBV9	few	.	TRBJ1-5	CASSVDGAGNQPQHF	TGTGCCAGCAGCGTAGACGGAGCGGGCAATCAGCCCCAGCATTTT
TRBV19	.	TRBD1	TRBJ2-7	CASSGRGPIYEQYF	TGTGCCAGTAGCGGCAGGGGGCCCATCTACGAGCAGTACTTC
TRBV11-2	.	.	TRBJ1-5	CASRMSSNQPQHF	TGTGCCAGCAGGATGAGTAGCAATCAGCCCCAGCATTTT
TRBV7-9	.	.	TRBJ2-1	CASSLARVEQFF	TGTGCCAGCAGCCTGGCTCGGGTTGAGCAGTTCTTC
TRBV29-1	.	.	TRBJ2-2	CSVDPGRSGELFF	TGCAGCGTTGACCCGGGACGTTCCGGGGAGCTGTTTTTT